The 9 T cell receptor beta chains below come from one sample, sequenced in a study of PD-1 blockade in mismatch repair-deficient tumors. The repertoire was sequenced with immunoSEQ multiplex PCR; TCRdb's copy has only in-frame clones and lacks some. Of over 100,000 clones listed, over 60% are singletons. The specimen comprised peripheral blood, sampled about 60 weeks after starting pembrolizumab. The receptors here all came from an adult with mismatch repair-deficient cancer.

This clone came up once. CDR3 region: CASSFRRPYGYTF. CDR3 coding DNA: TGTGCCAGCAGCTTTCGCCGTCCCTATGGCTACACCTTC. The rearrangement uses TRBV5-4 and TRBJ1-2, with D hard to call. V was cut by 2 bases and J by 4 bases, with 9 bases left in between. Germline assignment: CDR1 SGHNT and CDR2 YYREEE (reference sequence). The CDR3 has 13 residues.

The rearrangement joins TRBV4-1 to TRBJ2-7; 14 bases map to TRBD2. This CDR3 is built from 17 residues. The germline V gene has CDR1 MGHRA and CDR2 YSYEKL. Germline trimming cut 1 base from V and 3 bases from J; bases unmatched to any gene: 5. The CDR3 region has the DNA TGCGCCAGCAGCCAAGGAGGGACTAGCGGGAGTGTCTACGAGCAGTACTTC. It encodes CASSQGGTSGSVYEQYF.

The rearrangement joins TRBV6-5 to TRBJ1-2, with 9 bases that match TRBD1. After removal of 8 bases from V and 5 bases from J, the junction contained 3 bases not matched to a gene. CDR3 length: 12 amino acids. Germline CDR1 reads MNHEY; CDR2 reads SVGAGI. DNA of the CDR3: TGTGCCAGCTCGGACAGGGGTTATGGCTACACCTTC. Amino acids: CASSDRGYGYTF.

This clone was seen more than once but under ten times. The J gene is TRBJ2-7, the V gene TRBV6-5; D is unclear. V was shortened by 5 bases and J by 6 bases, with 8 bases between the two germline ends. The germline V gene encodes CDR1 MNHEY and CDR2 SVGAGI. This CDR3 has 11 amino acids. Here the CDR3 reads CASSSPPEQYF. CDR3 coding DNA: TGTGCCAGCAGTAGCCCTCCCGAGCAGTACTTC.

The genes are TRBV10-3 and TRBJ2-7, with TRBD1 matching 7 bases. The CDR3 runs 12 residues. V was pared by 6 bases and J by 3 bases, with 2 bases of the junction left unmatched. Germline V gene data show CDR1 as ENHRY and CDR2 as SYGVKD. The CDR3, as DNA: TGTGCCATCAGCCGGGACAGCTACGAGCAGTACTTC. Translating gives CAISRDSYEQYF.

For the CDR3, the DNA is TGTGCCAGCAGCTTATGGACCAAAGGGGGAAGCCACTACAATGAGCAGTTCTTC. This sequence encodes CASSLWTKGGSHYNEQFF. This sequence joins TRBV11-2 and TRBJ2-1; the D gene is possibly TRBD1 (6 bases). Trimming took off 2 bases at V and 3 bases at J, with 20 bases between the two ends. The length of the CDR3 is 18 residues. Germline CDR1 and CDR2: SGHAT and FQNNGV.

In its sample, this clone was seen once. The chain is built from TRBV7-2 and TRBJ1-1; 7 nucleotides match TRBD1. Germline values: CDR1 SGHTA, CDR2 FQGNSA. Trimming removed 5 bases from V and 8 bases from J; junction bases left unmatched: 8. This CDR3 is 13 amino acids long. The CDR3 region has the DNA TGTGCCAGCAGCGATCAGGGGGTTTCAGAAGCTTTCTTT. This sequence encodes CASSDQGVSEAFF.

The chain uses TRBV5-1 and TRBJ2-3; tentative D call: TRBD1 (6 bases). Germline V gene lookup returns CDR1 SGHRS and CDR2 YFSETQ. The V end lost 5 bases, the J end lost 5 bases, and 15 bases lay between the germline ends. The CDR3 consists of 14 residues. The CDR3, as DNA: TGCGCCAGCAGATTCCAGGGGCGGGTAGATACGCAGTATTTT. The encoded protein is CASRFQGRVDTQYF.

The rearrangement joins TRBV4-1 to TRBJ2-2; D is possibly TRBD1 (6 bases). Germline assignment: CDR1 MGHRA and CDR2 YSYEKL. Trimming shortened V by 2 bases and J by 4 bases, and 11 bases separated the two germline ends. The CDR3 is 15 amino acids. CDR3 nucleotide sequence: TGCGCCAGCAGCCAACGGGACACACCCACCGGGGAGCTGTTTTTT. Translated, it gives CASSQRDTPTGELFF.